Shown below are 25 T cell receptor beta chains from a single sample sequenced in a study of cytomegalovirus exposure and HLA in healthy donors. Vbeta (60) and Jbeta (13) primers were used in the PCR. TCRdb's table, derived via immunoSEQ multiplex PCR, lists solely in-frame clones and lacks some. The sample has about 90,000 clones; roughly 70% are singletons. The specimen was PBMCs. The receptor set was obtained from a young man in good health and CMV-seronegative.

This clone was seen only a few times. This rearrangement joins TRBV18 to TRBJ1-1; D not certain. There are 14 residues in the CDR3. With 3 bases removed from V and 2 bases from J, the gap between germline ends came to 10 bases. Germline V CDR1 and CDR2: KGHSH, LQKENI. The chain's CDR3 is CASSPLRVNTEAFF. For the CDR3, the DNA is TGTGCCAGCTCACCCCTTAGAGTTAACACTGAAGCTTTCTTT.

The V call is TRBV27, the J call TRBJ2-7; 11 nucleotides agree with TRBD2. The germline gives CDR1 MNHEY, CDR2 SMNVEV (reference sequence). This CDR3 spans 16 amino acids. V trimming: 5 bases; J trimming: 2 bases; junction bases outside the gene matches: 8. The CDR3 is CASSPYGGLAAYEQYF. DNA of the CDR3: TGTGCCAGCAGTCCCTATGGGGGACTAGCGGCCTACGAGCAGTACTTC.

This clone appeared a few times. The CDR3 DNA reads TGCGCCAGCAGTTCGGGACAGGGGGCCAATGAAGCTTTCTTT. Protein: CASSSGQGANEAFF. The chain carries TRBV10-1 and TRBJ1-1; 12 bases are shared with TRBD1. Unmatched junction bases numbered 5, after V lost 5 bases and J lost 7 bases. This CDR3 spans 14 amino acids. Germline V CDR1 and CDR2: WNHNN, SYGVQD (reference sequence).

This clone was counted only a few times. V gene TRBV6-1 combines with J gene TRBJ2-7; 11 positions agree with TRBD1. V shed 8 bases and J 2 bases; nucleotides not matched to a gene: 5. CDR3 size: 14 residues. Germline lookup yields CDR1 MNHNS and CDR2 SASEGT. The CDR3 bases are TGTGCCAGCCCCCGGGACAGGGGGACCTACGAGCAGTACTTC. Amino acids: CASPRDRGTYEQYF.

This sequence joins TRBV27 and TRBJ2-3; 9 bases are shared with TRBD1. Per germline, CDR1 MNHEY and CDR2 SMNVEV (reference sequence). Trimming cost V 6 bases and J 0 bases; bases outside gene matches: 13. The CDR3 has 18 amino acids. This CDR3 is CASRHLTGGLLSTDTQYF. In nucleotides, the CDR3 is TGTGCCAGCAGGCACCTAACAGGGGGCCTCCTTAGCACAGATACGCAGTATTTT.

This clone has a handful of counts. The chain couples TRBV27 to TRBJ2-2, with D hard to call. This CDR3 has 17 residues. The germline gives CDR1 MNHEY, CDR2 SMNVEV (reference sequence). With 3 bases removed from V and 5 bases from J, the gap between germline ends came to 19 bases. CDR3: CASSFIGPGGRTGELFF. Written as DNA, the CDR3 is TGTGCCAGCAGTTTTATAGGTCCAGGTGGAAGAACCGGGGAGCTGTTTTTT.

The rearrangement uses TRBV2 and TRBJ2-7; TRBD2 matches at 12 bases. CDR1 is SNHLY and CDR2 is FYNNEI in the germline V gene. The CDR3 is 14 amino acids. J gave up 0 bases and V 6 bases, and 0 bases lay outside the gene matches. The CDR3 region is CASRTSGSSYEQYF. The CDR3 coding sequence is TGTGCCAGCAGGACTAGCGGGAGCTCCTACGAGCAGTACTTC.

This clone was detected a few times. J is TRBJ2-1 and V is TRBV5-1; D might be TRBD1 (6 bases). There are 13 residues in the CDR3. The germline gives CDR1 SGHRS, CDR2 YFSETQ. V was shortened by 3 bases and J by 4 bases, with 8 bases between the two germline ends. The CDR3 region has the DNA TGCGCCAGCAGCTCAACAGGGTACAATGAGCAGTTCTTC. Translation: CASSSTGYNEQFF.

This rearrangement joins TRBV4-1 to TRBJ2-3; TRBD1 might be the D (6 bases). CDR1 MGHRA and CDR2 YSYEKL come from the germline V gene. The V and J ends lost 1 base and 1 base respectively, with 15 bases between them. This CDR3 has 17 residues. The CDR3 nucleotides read TGCGCCAGCAGCCAAGTGGACAGCGGATACCGCACAGATACGCAGTATTTT. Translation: CASSQVDSGYRTDTQYF.

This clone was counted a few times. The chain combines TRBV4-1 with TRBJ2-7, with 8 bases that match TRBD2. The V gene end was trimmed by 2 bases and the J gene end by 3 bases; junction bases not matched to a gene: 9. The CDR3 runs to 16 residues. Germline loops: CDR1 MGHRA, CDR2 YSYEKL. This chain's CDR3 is CASSQQSGLAGYEQYF. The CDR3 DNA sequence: TGCGCCAGCAGCCAACAGTCCGGGCTAGCGGGCTACGAGCAGTACTTC.

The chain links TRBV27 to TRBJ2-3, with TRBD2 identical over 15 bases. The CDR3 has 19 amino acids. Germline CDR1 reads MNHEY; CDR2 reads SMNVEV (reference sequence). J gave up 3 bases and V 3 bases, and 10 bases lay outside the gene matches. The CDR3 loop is CASSFRGLAGGLGTDTQYF. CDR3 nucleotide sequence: TGTGCCAGCAGTTTCCGTGGACTAGCGGGAGGGCTGGGGACAGATACGCAGTATTTT.

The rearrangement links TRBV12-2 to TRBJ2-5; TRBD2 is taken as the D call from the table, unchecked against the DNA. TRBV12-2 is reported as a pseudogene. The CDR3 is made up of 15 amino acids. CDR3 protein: CASRLDRLAGETQYF. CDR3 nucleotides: TGTGCAAGTCGCTTAGATCGACTAGCAGGGGAGACCCAGTACTTC.

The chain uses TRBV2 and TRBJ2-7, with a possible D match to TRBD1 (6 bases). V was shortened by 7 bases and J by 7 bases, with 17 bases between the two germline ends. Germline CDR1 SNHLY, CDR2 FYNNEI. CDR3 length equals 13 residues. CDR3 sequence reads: CASIPEGGEEQYF. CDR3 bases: TGTGCCAGCATACCCGAAGGGGGTGAGGAGCAGTACTTC.

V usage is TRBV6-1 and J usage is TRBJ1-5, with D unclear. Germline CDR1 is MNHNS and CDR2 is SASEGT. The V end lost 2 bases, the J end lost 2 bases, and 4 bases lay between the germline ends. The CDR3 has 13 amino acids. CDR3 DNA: TGTGCCAGCAGTGAACAGGGCAATCAGCCCCAGCATTTT. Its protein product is CASSEQGNQPQHF.

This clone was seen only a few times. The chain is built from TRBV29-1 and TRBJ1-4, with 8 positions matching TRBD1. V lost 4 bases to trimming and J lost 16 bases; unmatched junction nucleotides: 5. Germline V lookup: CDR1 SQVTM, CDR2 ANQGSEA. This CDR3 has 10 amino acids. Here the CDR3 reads CSVGTGPRFF. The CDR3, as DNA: TGCAGCGTTGGGACAGGGCCGAGGTTTTTT. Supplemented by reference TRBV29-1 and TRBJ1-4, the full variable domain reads SAVISQKPSRDICQRGTSLTIQCQVDSQVTMMFWYRQQPGQSLTLIATANQGSEATYESGFVIDKFPISRPNLTFSTLTVSNMSPEDSSIYLCSVGTGPRFFGSGTQLSVL.

The CDR3 nucleotides read TGTGCCAGCAGTATGCAGGGGCGCGGGACTGAAGCTTTCTTT. It is translated as CASSMQGRGTEAFF. V is TRBV27 and J is TRBJ1-1; possible D gene TRBD1, 6 bases. The CDR3 is 14 amino acids. V was pared by 5 bases and J by 5 bases, with 15 bases between. CDR1 is MNHEY and CDR2 is SMNVEV in the germline V gene (reference sequence).

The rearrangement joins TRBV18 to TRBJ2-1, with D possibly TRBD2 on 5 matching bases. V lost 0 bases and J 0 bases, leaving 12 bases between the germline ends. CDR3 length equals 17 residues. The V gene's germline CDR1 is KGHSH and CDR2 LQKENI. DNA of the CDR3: TGTGCCAGCTCACCACCTTCGGGGTCTAGCTCCTACAATGAGCAGTTCTTC. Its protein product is CASSPPSGSSSYNEQFF. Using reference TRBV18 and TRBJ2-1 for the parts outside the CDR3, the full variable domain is NAGVMQNPRHLVRRRGQEARLRCSPMKGHSHVYWYRQLPEEGLKFMVYLQKENIIDESGMPKERFSAEFPKEGPSILRIQQVVRGDSAAYFCASSPPSGSSSYNEQFFGPGTRLTVL.

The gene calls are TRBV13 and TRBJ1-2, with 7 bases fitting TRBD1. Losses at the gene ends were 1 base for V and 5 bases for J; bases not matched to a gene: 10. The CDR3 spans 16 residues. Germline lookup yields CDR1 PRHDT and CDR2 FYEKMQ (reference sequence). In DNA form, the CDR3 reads TGTGCCAGCAGCTTAGCCGACAGGGAATTTGGATATGGCTACACCTTC. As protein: CASSLADREFGYGYTF.

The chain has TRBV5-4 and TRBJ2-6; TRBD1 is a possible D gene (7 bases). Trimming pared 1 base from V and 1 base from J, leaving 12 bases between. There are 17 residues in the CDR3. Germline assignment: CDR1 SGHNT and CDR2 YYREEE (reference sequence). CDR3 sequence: CASSLYQGGSGANVLTF. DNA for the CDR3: TGTGCCAGCAGCTTGTATCAGGGGGGATCTGGGGCCAACGTCCTGACTTTC.

The CDR3 loop is CASSKYQGSNQPQHF. For the CDR3, the DNA is TGTGCCAGCAGCAAATACCAGGGGAGCAATCAGCCCCAGCATTTT. The chain employs TRBV9 and TRBJ1-5, with a tentative D call TRBD1 (6 bases). Per germline, CDR1 SGDLS and CDR2 YYNGEE. Trimming stripped 4 bases from V and 1 base from J, with 12 bases between. The CDR3 totals 15 residues. Full variable domain (rest looked up from reference TRBV9 and TRBJ1-5): DSGVTQTPKHLITATGQRVTLRCSPRSGDLSVYWYQQSLDQGLQFLIQYYNGEERAKGNILERFSAQQFPDLHSELNLSSLELGDSALYFCASSKYQGSNQPQHFGDGTRLSIL.

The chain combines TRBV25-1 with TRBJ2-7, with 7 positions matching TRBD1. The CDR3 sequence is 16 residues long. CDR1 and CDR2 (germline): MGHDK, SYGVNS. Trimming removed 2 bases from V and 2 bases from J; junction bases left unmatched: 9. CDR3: CASSERPAGTAYEQYF. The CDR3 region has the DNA TGTGCCAGCAGTGAACGCCCGGCAGGGACAGCCTACGAGCAGTACTTC.

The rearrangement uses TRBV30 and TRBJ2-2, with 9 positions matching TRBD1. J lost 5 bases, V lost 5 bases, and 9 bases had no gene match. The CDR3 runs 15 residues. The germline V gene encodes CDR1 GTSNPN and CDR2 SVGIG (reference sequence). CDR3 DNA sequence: TGTGCCTGGGACTCCGGGACAGGGAGTACCGGGGAGCTGTTTTTT. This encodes CAWDSGTGSTGELFF.

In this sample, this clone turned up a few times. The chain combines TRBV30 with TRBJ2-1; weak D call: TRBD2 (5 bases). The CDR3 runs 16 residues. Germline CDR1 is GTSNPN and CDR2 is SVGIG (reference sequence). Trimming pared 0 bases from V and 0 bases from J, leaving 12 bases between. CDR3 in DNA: TGTGCCTGGAGTGTACGGGGTCTAAGCTCCTACAATGAGCAGTTCTTC. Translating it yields CAWSVRGLSSYNEQFF.

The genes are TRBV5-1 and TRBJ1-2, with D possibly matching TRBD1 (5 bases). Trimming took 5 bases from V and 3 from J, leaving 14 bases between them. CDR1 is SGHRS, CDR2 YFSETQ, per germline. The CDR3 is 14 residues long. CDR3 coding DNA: TGCGCCAGCAGTTTTTTCGGGGGGGACTATGGCTACACCTTC. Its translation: CASSFFGGDYGYTF.

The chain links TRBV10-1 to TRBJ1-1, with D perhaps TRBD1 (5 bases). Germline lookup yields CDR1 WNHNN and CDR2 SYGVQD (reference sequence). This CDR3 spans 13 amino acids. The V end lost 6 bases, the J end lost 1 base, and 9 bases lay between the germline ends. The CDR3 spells CASSRTPNTEAFF. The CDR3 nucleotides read TGCGCCAGCAGCCGGACACCGAACACTGAAGCTTTCTTT.